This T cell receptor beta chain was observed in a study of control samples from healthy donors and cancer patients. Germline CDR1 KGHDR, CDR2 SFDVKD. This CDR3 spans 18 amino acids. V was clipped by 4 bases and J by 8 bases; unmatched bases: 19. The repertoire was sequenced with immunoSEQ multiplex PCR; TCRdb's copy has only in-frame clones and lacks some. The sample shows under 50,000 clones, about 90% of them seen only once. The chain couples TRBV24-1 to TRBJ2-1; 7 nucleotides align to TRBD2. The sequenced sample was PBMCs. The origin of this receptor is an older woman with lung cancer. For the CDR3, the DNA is TGTGCCACCAGTGAGCCGTCTTTTCGACTAGCAGGAATCGATGAGCAGTTCTTC. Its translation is CATSEPSFRLAGIDEQFF.